The clone carrying this TCR beta chain appeared once. Its cognate antigen is unknown. The data originate from a study of human CD4 T cells and Enterobacteriaceae. Study-wide results and limits: Ex vivo clonotype reactivity was inferred only by sequence matching. Ex vivo, broadly cross-reactive clonotypes appeared more expanded than specific ones.

Deep-level sequencing, detecting one cell in 200,000, covered ex vivo memory CD4+. Clones were read by immunoSEQ multiplex PCR, and TCRdb kept only the in-frame ones, dropping some. The repertoire holds about 27,000 clones, with 65% to 85% as singletons. V was cut by 4 bases and J by 0 bases, with 12 bases left in between. Germline V gene lookup returns CDR1 KGHSH and CDR2 LQKENI. The length of the CDR3 is 15 residues. The memory gate held CD4+ cells that were not CD45RA+CCR7+CD95- naive cells, over 98% pure. Before sorting, cells positive for CD8, CD14, CD16, CD56, CD19 or bright CD25 were removed. The sample taken for sequencing was memory CD4+ T cells from blood. The TCR comes from a human donor in good health. The rearrangement links TRBV18 to TRBJ1-1; D is possibly TRBD1 (5 bases). The CDR3 DNA reads TGTGCCAGCTCACTGAGACAGACCATGAACACTGAAGCTTTCTTT. Translated, it gives CASSLRQTMNTEAFF.